This paragraph reports one TCR beta chain. RNA was extracted with the RNeasy kit, and a quantity of roughly 0.45 to 1 ug was reverse transcribed using random hexamers. MiXCR was run by TCRdb on the immunoSEQ multiplex PCR reads, yielding one entry per CDR3 protein. Of more than 100,000 distinct CDR3 sequences listed, roughly 95% were seen once; the top ten hold roughly 0.14%. These data come from a study of CD8 T cells in Susac syndrome. The CDR3 spans 15 residues. Germline V gene sequence: CDR1 LGHNA, CDR2 YNFKEQ. Trimming pared 0 bases from V and 7 bases from J, leaving 13 bases between. Negative isolation yielded CD4+ and CD8+ T cells, and FACS enriched TEMRA cells.

The chain has TRBV4-2 and TRBJ2-1; D gene unclear. Material for sequencing was CD4+ T cells from PBMCs. The receptor was derived from a human donor with Susac syndrome. Here the CDR3 DNA reads TGTGCCAGCAGCCAAGATCGGTCGTCTTCGAATGAGCAGTTCTTC. Translating it yields CASSQDRSSSNEQFF.